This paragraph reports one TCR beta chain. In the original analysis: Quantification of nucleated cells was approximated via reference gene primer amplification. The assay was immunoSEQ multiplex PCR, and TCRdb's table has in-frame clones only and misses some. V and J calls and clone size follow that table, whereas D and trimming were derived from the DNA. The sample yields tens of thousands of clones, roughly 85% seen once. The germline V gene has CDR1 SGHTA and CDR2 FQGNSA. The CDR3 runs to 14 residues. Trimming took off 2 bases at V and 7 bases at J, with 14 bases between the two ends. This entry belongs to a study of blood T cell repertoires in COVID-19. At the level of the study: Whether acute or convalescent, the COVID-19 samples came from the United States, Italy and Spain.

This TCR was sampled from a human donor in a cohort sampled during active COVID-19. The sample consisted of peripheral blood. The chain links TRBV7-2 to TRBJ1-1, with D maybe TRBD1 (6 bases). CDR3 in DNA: TGTGCCAGCAGCTTATACAGGGTGGCTGGTGAAGCTTTCTTT. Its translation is CASSLYRVAGEAFF.